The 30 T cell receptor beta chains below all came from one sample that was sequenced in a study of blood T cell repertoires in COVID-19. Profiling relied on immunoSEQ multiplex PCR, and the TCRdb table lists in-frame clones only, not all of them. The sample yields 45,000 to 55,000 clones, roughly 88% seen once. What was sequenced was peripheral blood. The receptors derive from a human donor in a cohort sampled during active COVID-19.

CDR3 residues: CASSPRTVNYGYTF. Written as DNA, the CDR3 is TGTGCCAGCAGCCCCAGGACAGTTAACTATGGCTACACCTTC. V usage is TRBV3-1 (or the pseudogene TRBV3-2) and J usage is TRBJ1-2; D might be TRBD1 (6 bases). Germline V gene sequence: CDR1 LGHDT, CDR2 YNNKEL (reference sequence). V was clipped by 4 bases and J by 1 base, with 10 bases between them. CDR3 length equals 14 residues.

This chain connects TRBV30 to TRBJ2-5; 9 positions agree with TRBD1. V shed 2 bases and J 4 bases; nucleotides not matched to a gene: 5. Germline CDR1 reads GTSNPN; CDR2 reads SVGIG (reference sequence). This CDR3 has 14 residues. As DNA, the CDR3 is TGTGCCTGGAGTCCCGGGACAGGGAGAGAGACCCAGTACTTC. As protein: CAWSPGTGRETQYF. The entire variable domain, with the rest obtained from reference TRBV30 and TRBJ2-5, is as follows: SQTIHQWPATLVQPVGSPLSLECTVEGTSNPNLYWYRQAAGRGLQLLFYSVGIGQISSEVPQNLSASRPQDRQFILSSKKLLLSDSGFYLCAWSPGTGRETQYFGPGTRLLVL.

In DNA, the CDR3 is TGCGCCAGCAGCTTGGATGGGAGGGCCACAGATACGCAGTATTTT. Translated, it gives CASSLDGRATDTQYF. This chain links TRBV5-1 with TRBJ2-3; 7 bases fit TRBD2. The length of the CDR3 is 15 residues. Germline assignment: CDR1 SGHRS and CDR2 YFSETQ. J lost 2 bases, V lost 0 bases, and 3 bases had no gene match.

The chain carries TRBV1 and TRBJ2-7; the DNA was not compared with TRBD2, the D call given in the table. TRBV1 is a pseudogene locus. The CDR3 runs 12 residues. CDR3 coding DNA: TGCACCAGCAGCCAAGACACCCGGAGGCAGTACTTC. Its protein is CTSSQDTRRQYF.

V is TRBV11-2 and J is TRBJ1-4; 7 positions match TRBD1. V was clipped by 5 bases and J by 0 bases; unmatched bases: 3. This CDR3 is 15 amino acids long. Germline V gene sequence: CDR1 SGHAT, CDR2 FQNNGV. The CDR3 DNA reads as TGTGCCAGCAGCCTGACAGGGTCAACTAATGAAAAACTGTTTTTT. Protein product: CASSLTGSTNEKLFF.

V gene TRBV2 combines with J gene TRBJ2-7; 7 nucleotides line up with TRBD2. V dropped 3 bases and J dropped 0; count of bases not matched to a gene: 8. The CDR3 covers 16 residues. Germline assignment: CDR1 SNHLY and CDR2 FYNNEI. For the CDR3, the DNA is TGTGCCAGCAGTGATGAAGCTAGCGGTATCTCCTACGAGCAGTACTTC. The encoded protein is CASSDEASGISYEQYF.

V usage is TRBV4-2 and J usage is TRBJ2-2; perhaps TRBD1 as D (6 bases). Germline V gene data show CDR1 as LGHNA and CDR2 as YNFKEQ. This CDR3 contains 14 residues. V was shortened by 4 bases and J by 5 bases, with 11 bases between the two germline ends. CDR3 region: CASSPPGQTGELFF. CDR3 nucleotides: TGTGCCAGCAGCCCTCCGGGACAAACCGGGGAGCTGTTTTTT.

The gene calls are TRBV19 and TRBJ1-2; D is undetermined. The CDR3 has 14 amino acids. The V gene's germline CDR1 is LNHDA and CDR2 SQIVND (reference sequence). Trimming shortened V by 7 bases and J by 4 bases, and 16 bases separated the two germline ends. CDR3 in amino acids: CASNRGNWGYGYTF. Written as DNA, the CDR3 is TGTGCCAGTAATCGAGGGAACTGGGGCTATGGCTACACCTTC.

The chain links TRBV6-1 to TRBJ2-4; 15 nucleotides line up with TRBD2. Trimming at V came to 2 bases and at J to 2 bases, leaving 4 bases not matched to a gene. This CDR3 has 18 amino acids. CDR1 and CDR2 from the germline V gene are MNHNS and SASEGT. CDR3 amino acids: CASSETGTSGRSKNIQYF. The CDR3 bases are TGTGCCAGCAGTGAAACGGGGACTAGCGGGAGGTCCAAAAACATTCAGTACTTC.

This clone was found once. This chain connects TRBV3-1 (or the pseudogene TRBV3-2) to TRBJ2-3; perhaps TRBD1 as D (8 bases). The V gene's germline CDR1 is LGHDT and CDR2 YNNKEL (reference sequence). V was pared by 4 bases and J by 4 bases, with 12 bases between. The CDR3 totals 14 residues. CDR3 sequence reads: CASSRQGRADTQYF. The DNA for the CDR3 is TGTGCCAGCAGCCGACAGGGGAGGGCAGATACGCAGTATTTT.

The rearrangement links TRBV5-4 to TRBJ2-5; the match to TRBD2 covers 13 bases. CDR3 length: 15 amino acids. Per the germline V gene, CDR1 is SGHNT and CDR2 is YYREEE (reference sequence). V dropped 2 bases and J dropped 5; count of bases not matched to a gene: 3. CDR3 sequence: CASSLLAGGLETQYF. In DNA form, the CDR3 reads TGTGCCAGCAGCTTACTAGCGGGAGGGCTGGAGACCCAGTACTTC. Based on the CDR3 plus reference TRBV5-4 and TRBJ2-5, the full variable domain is ETGVTQSPTHLIKTRGQQVTLRCSSQSGHNTVSWYQQALGQGPQFIFQYYREEENGRGNFPPRFSGLQFPNYSSELNVNALELDDSALYLCASSLLAGGLETQYFGPGTRLLVL.

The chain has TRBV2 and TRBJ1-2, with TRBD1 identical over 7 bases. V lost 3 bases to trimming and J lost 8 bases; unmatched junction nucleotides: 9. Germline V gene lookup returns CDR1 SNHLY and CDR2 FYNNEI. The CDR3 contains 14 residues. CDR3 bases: TGTGCCAGCAGTGACGGCAGGGGGTTAGAGGGCTACACCTTC. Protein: CASSDGRGLEGYTF.

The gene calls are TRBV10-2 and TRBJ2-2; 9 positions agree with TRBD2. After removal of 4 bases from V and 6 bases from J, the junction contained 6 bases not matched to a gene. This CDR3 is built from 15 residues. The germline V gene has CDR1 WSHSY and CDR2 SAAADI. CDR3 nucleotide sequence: TGCGCCAGCAGTGTTCCTAGCGGGGTCCCCGGGGAGCTGTTTTTT. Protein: CASSVPSGVPGELFF.

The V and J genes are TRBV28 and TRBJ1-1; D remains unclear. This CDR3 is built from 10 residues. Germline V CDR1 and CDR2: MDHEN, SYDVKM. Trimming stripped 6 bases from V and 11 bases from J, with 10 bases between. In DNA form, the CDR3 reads TGTGCCAGCAGCGGTGATTTGGCTTTCTTT. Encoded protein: CASSGDLAFF.

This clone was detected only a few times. CDR3 nucleotides: TGTGCCATCAGTGAGTCGATAGCAGGGGATTCCGGGGAGCTGTTTTTT. Protein: CAISESIAGDSGELFF. The chain carries TRBV10-3 and TRBJ2-2, with D perhaps TRBD1 (6 bases). This CDR3 region has 16 residues. V was shortened by 0 bases and J by 6 bases, with 14 bases between the two germline ends. Germline V gives CDR1 ENHRY, CDR2 SYGVKD.

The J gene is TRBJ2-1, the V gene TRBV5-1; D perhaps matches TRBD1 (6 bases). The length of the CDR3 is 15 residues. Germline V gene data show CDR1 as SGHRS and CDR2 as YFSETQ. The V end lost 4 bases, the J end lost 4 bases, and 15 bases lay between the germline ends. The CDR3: CASSPRDTTYNEQFF. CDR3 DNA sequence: TGCGCCAGCAGCCCCCGGGACACTACGTACAATGAGCAGTTCTTC. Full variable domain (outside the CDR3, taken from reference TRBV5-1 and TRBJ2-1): KAGVTQTPRYLIKTRGQQVTLSCSPISGHRSVSWYQQTPGQGLQFLFEYFSETQRNKGNFPGRFSGRQFSNSRSEMNVSTLELGDSALYLCASSPRDTTYNEQFFGPGTRLTVL.

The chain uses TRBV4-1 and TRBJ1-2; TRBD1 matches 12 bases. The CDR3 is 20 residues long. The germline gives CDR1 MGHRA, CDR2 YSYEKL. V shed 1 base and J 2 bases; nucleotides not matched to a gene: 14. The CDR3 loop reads CASSQATGTGGAKKNYGYTF. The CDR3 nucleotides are TGCGCCAGCAGCCAAGCTACCGGGACAGGGGGCGCAAAGAAAAACTATGGCTACACCTTC.

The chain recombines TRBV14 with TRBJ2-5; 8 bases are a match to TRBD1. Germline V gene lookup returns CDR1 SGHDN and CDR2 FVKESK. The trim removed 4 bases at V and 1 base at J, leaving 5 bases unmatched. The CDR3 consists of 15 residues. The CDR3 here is CASSRRTGRQETQYF. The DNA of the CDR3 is TGTGCCAGCAGCCGCAGGACAGGGCGCCAAGAGACCCAGTACTTC.

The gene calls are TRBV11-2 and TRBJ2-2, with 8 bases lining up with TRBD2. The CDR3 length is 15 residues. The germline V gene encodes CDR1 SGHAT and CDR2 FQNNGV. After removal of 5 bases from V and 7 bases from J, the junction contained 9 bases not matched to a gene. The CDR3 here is CASSLSGILGGELFF. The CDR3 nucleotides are TGTGCCAGCAGCCTTAGCGGGATTCTAGGCGGGGAGCTGTTTTTT.

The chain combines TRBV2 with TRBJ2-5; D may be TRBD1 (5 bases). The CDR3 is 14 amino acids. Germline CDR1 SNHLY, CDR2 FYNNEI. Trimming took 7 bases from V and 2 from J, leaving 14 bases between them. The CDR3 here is CASTQDTLQETQYF. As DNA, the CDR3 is TGTGCCAGCACCCAGGACACGTTACAAGAGACCCAGTACTTC.

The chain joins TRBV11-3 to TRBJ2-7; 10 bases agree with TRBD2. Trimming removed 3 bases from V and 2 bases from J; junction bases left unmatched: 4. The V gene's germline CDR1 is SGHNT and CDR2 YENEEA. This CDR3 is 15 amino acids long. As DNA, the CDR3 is TGTGCCAGCAGCTTCGCTAGCGGGAGCACCTACGAGCAGTACTTC. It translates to CASSFASGSTYEQYF. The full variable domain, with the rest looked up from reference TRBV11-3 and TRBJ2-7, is EAGVVQSPRYKIIEKKQPVAFWCNPISGHNTLYWYLQNLGQGPELLIRYENEEAVDDSQLPKDRFSAERLKGVDSTLKIQPAELGDSAVYLCASSFASGSTYEQYFGPGTRLTVT.

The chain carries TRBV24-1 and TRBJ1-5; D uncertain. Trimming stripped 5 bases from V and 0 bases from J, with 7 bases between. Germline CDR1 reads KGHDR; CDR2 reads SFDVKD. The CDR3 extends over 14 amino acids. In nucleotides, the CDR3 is TGTGCCACCAGTGTTCAGTATAGCAATCAGCCCCAGCATTTT. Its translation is CATSVQYSNQPQHF.

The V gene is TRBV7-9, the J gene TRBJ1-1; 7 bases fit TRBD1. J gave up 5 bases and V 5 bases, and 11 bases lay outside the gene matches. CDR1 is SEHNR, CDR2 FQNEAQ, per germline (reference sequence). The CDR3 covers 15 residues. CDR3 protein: CASSEEGALLTEAFF. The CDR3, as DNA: TGTGCCAGCAGCGAGGAGGGGGCTCTGCTTACTGAAGCTTTCTTT.

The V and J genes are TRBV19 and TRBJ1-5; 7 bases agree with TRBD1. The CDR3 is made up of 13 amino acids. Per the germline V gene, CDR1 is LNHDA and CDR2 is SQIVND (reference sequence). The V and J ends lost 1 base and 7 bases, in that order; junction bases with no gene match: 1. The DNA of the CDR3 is TGTGCCAGTAGTATAGCAGGGGGGCAGCCCCAGCATTTT. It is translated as CASSIAGGQPQHF.

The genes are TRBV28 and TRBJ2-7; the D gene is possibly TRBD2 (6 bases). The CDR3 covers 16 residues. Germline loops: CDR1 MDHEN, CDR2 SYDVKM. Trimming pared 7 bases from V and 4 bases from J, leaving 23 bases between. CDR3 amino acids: CASMVESGLQLYEQYF. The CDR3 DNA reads TGTGCCAGCATGGTGGAATCGGGACTCCAACTATACGAGCAGTACTTC.

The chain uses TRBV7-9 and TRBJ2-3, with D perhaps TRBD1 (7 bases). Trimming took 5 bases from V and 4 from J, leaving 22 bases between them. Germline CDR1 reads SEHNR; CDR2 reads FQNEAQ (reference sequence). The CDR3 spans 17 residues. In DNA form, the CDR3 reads TGTGCCAGCAGCAGGGGCCAGGGGGGTTGGGGCGCAGATACGCAGTATTTT. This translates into CASSRGQGGWGADTQYF.

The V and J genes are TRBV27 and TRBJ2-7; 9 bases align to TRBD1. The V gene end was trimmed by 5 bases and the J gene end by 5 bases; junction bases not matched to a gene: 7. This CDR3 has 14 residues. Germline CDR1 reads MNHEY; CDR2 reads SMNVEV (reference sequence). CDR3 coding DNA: TGTGCCAGCAGTACCCGACAGGGGGTCCACGAGCAGTACTTC. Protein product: CASSTRQGVHEQYF.

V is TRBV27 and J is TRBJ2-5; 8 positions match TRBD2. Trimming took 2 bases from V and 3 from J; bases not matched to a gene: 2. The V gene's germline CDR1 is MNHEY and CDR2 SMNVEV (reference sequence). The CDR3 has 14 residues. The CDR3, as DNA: TGTGCCAGCAGTTTACGAGCGGGAGAAGAGACCCAGTACTTC. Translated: CASSLRAGEETQYF.

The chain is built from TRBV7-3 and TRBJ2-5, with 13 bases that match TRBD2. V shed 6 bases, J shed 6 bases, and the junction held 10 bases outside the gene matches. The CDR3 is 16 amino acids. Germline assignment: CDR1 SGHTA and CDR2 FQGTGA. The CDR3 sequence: CASRTRTSGSRKTQYF. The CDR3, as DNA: TGTGCCAGCAGGACCCGGACTAGCGGGAGTCGGAAGACCCAGTACTTC.

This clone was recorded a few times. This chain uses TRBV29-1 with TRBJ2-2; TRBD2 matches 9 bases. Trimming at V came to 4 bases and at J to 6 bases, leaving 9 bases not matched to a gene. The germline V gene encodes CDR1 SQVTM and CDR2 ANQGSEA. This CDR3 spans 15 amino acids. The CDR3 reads CSVGAPGLAAGELFF. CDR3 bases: TGCAGCGTTGGGGCGCCGGGACTAGCAGCCGGGGAGCTGTTTTTT.